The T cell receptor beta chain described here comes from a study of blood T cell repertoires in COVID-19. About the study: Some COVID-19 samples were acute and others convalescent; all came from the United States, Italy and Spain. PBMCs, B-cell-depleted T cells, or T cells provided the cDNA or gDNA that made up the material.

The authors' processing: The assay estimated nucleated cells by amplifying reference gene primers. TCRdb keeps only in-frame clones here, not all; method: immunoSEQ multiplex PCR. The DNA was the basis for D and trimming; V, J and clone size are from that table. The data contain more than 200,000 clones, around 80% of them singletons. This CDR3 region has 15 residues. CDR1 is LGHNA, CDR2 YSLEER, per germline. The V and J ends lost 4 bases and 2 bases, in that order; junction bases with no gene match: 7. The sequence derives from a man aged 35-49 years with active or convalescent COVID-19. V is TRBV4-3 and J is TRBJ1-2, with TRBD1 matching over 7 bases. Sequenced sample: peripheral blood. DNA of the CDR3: TGCGCCAGCAGCCTCGGACAGGATGAAAACTATGGCTACACCTTC. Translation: CASSLGQDENYGYTF.